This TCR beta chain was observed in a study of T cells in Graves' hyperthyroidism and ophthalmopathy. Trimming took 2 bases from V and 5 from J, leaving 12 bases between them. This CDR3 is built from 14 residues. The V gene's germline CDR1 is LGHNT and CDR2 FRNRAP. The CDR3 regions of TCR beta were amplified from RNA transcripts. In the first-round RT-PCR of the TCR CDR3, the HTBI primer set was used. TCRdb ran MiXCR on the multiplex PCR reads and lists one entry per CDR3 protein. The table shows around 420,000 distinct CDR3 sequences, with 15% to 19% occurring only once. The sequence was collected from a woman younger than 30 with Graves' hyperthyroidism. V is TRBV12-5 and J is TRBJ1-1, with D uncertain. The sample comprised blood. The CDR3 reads CASGLNGPGTEAFF. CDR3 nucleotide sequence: TGTGCTAGTGGTTTGAACGGGCCGGGGACTGAAGCTTTCTTT.